This TCR beta chain stems from a study of cytomegalovirus exposure and HLA in healthy donors. Study-level points and caveats: Apparent HLA restriction characterized most CMV-associated TCR beta chains in a later analysis.

In regard to this clone: The antigen is undetermined.

The CDR3 sequence is 12 residues long. V lost 4 bases to trimming and J lost 5 bases, with 8 bases between them. Germline values: CDR1 LNHDA, CDR2 SQIVND (reference sequence). Primers for the PCR totalled 60 Vbeta and 13 Jbeta. Assay used: immunoSEQ multiplex PCR; TCRdb lists only in-frame clones, some missing. The data hold more than 65,000 clones, with 74% observed a single time. This chain joins TRBV19 and TRBJ2-5, with D possibly TRBD1 on 6 matching bases. The receptor was derived from a woman in her sixties or seventies in good health and CMV-seropositive. The source material was PBMCs. The CDR3 bases are TGTGCCAGTAGTACAGGGGATGAGACCCAGTACTTC. Residues: CASSTGDETQYF.